This is a list of T cell receptor beta chains from one sample in a study of blood T cell repertoires in COVID-19. The data were produced by immunoSEQ multiplex PCR, yet TCRdb's version contains in-frame clones alone and is incomplete. The sample holds 55,000 to 75,000 clones, roughly 85% seen once. The specimen was peripheral blood. These receptors all stem from a man aged 60 to 75 with acute or convalescent COVID-19. The CDR3 runs from the conserved cysteine through the conserved F or W. The D gene is left open where the match is weak. Not all rows give a size; the values are once, few, many and, for expanded clones, a class.

J: TRBJ1-2
size: .
D: TRBD1
V: TRBV6-2/TRBV6-3
DNA: TGTGCCAGCAGCCCCTTGGGGACAGCGTATGGAGGCTACACCTTC
CDR3: CASSPLGTAYGGYTF

J: TRBJ2-1
size: .
D: TRBD2
V: TRBV19
DNA: TGTGCCAGTAGTATGTTCGATTGGGAACTAGCGGGTTACAATGAGCAGTTCTTC
CDR3: CASSMFDWELAGYNEQFF

J: TRBJ2-1
size: .
D: TRBD2
V: TRBV27
DNA: TGTGCCAGCAGTCACCGGGGGGGAGGGCCGAGGAATGAGCAGTTCTTC
CDR3: CASSHRGGGPRNEQFF

J: TRBJ2-7
size: .
D: TRBD1
V: TRBV6-2/TRBV6-3
DNA: TGTGCCAGCAGTTCCCCCCCCGACAGGGTAAGGGACGAGCAGTACTTC
CDR3: CASSSPPDRVRDEQYF

J: TRBJ1-1
size: .
D: .
V: TRBV27
DNA: TGTGCCAGCAACGTCGGCCCCGGGTTGTACACTGAAGCTTTCTTT
CDR3: CASNVGPGLYTEAFF

J: TRBJ2-5
size: .
D: .
V: TRBV27
DNA: TGTGCCAGCAGTTTATCCTACCGGGAGACCCAGTACTTC
CDR3: CASSLSYRETQYF

J: TRBJ2-7
size: .
D: .
V: TRBV5-1
DNA: TGCGCCAGCAGCTTGGCGCACGGGGGACCCTCCTACGAGCAGTACTTC
CDR3: CASSLAHGGPSYEQYF

J: TRBJ2-7
size: .
D: .
V: TRBV27
DNA: TGTGCCAGCAGTTTACTAGCAGTCGTCTACGAGCAGTACTTC
CDR3: CASSLLAVVYEQYF

J: TRBJ1-2
size: few
D: .
V: TRBV28
DNA: TGTGCCAGCAGGCTACAGGGTTCCTATGGCTACACCTTC
CDR3: CASRLQGSYGYTF

J: TRBJ1-5
size: .
D: .
V: TRBV5-1
DNA: TGCGCCAGCAGCTTGGCCCCAGGGAGGGGAAATCAGCCCCAGCATTTT
CDR3: CASSLAPGRGNQPQHF

J: TRBJ1-2
size: .
D: .
V: TRBV6-4
DNA: TGTGCCAGCAGCCCCGGTTCTGGGTGGCCAGAGGACTATGGCTACACCTTC
CDR3: CASSPGSGWPEDYGYTF

J: TRBJ1-2
size: .
D: TRBD1
V: TRBV5-1
DNA: TGCGCCAGCAGCCAGACGGGACAGGGGAACTATGGCTACACCTTC
CDR3: CASSQTGQGNYGYTF

J: TRBJ1-2
size: .
D: TRBD1
V: TRBV29-1
DNA: TGCAGCGTTGAGGATTGGACAGGAGCTAACTATGGCTACACCTTC
CDR3: CSVEDWTGANYGYTF

J: TRBJ2-5
size: .
D: .
V: TRBV18
DNA: TGTGCCAGCTCACCACCACTGAACGAAGAGACCCAGTACTTC
CDR3: CASSPPLNEETQYF

J: TRBJ2-5
size: .
D: .
V: TRBV2
DNA: TGTGCCACCTCTTGGGCAGGGCCAGAGACCCAGTACTTC
CDR3: CATSWAGPETQYF

J: TRBJ1-1
size: .
D: TRBD1
V: TRBV9
DNA: TGTGCCAGCAGCAGAGGACACGGGGGGACAGGGGGCACTGAAGCTTTCTTT
CDR3: CASSRGHGGTGGTEAFF

J: TRBJ1-2
size: .
D: TRBD1
V: TRBV6-5
DNA: TGTGCCAGCAGTTGGACAGGAGTATCTGTATTTTATGGCTACACCTTC
CDR3: CASSWTGVSVFYGYTF

J: TRBJ1-4
size: .
D: TRBD1
V: TRBV6-6
DNA: TGTGCCAGCAGGCCGGGACAGGGGAGGATAGGTGAAAAACTGTTTTTT
CDR3: CASRPGQGRIGEKLFF